Following are 5 T cell receptor beta chains from one sample sequenced in a study of control samples from healthy donors and cancer patients. Clones were sequenced by immunoSEQ multiplex PCR, and TCRdb holds only the in-frame ones, with some missing. Here the sample spans fewer than 200,000 clones, approximately 94% being singletons. The sample taken for sequencing was PBMCs. The source of these receptors is a man aged 55 to 70 with colorectal cancer.

This rearrangement joins TRBV7-2 to TRBJ1-1; D remains unclear. CDR3 length: 17 amino acids. Germline V gene sequence: CDR1 SGHTA, CDR2 FQGNSA. The germline V and J ends were trimmed by 6 bases and 0 bases, with 20 bases remaining between them. The CDR3 region has the DNA TGTGCCAGCAGTTTTAGGGCTAATGGTCCCTTGAACACTGAAGCTTTCTTT. Protein product: CASSFRANGPLNTEAFF.

The count of this clone is one. V and J are TRBV19 and TRBJ1-6, with 11 bases aligning to TRBD1. CDR1 is LNHDA and CDR2 is SQIVND in the germline V gene (reference sequence). Unmatched junction bases numbered 5, after V lost 6 bases and J lost 10 bases. The length of the CDR3 is 14 residues. The CDR3 loop is CASRPGQGGSPLHF. Here the CDR3 DNA reads TGTGCCAGTAGGCCGGGACAGGGGGGATCACCCCTCCACTTT.

V and J are TRBV9 and TRBJ2-3, with no clear D. The V end was cut by 0 bases, the J end by 1 base, with 6 bases between. The CDR3 sequence is 14 residues long. Germline loops: CDR1 SGDLS, CDR2 YYNGEE. The CDR3 protein is CASSVAVGTDTQYF. The CDR3 DNA reads TGTGCCAGCAGCGTAGCGGTAGGCACAGATACGCAGTATTTT. Complete variable domain (other parts from reference TRBV9 and TRBJ2-3): DSGVTQTPKHLITATGQRVTLRCSPRSGDLSVYWYQQSLDQGLQFLIQYYNGEERAKGNILERFSAQQFPDLHSELNLSSLELGDSALYFCASSVAVGTDTQYFGPGTRLTVL.

The chain recombines TRBV5-1 with TRBJ1-1; D is unresolved. There are 13 residues in the CDR3. The V end lost 0 bases, the J end lost 5 bases, and 8 bases lay between the germline ends. In germline, CDR1 is SGHRS, CDR2 YFSETQ. The CDR3 nucleotides are TGCGCCAGCAGCTTGGCAGTTCGTACTGAAGCTTTCTTT. It codes for CASSLAVRTEAFF.

The chain uses TRBV5-1 and TRBJ2-1; D is uncertain. The V end lost 5 bases, the J end lost 9 bases, and 9 bases lay between the germline ends. Per germline, CDR1 SGHRS and CDR2 YFSETQ. The CDR3 extends over 11 amino acids. The CDR3 bases are TGCGCCAGCAGTAACCAGCGTGAGCAGTTCTTC. Protein product: CASSNQREQFF.